This TCR beta chain was obtained from a study of T cells in Graves' hyperthyroidism and ophthalmopathy. Notes on the study in general: The model forecast ophthalmopathy, anticipating it by a median about 7 months before onset.

With respect to this clonotype: No antigen is known for it.

From RNA transcripts, TCR beta CDR3 regions were amplified. Initially, a first-round RT-PCR of the TCR CDR3 employed the HTBI primer set. TCRdb independently ran MiXCR on the multiplex PCR reads; one entry per CDR3 protein. The data contain 450,000 to 700,000 distinct CDR3 sequences, about half of them singletons. Source material: peripheral blood or thyroid tissue (not recorded which). This sequence was found in a woman between 18 and 29 years old with Graves' hyperthyroidism.

This CDR3 reads CATSDGGHMNTIYF. CDR3 nucleotides: TGTGCCACCAGTGATGGGGGACATATGAACACCATATATTTT. The V and J genes are TRBV24-1 and TRBJ1-3, with D possibly being TRBD1 (6 bases). V dropped 3 bases and J dropped 7 bases, with 12 bases sitting between them. CDR3 size: 14 residues. CDR1 and CDR2 (germline): KGHDR, SFDVKD.